The TCR beta chain described here comes from a study of blood T cell repertoires in COVID-19. Study context: The origin of the acute and convalescent COVID-19 samples was the United States, Italy and Spain. The analysed material was cDNA or gDNA that came from T cells, B-cell-depleted T cells, or PBMCs.

Sequencing used immunoSEQ multiplex PCR; TCRdb keeps in-frame clones, though not all of them. The data contain fewer than 250,000 clones, roughly nine tenths of them seen just once; the ten biggest clones take up roughly 2.4%. The receptor comes from a woman between 50 and 59 years old with acute or convalescent COVID-19. The sequencing sample was made of peripheral blood.

In DNA, the CDR3 is TGTGCCAGCAGCCAAGAGGCGGGGGGCCCCTACGAGCAGTACTTC. Protein product: CASSQEAGGPYEQYF. The gene calls are TRBV4-2 and TRBJ2-7; TRBD2 matches at 8 bases. Trimming at V came to 0 bases and at J to 2 bases, leaving 3 bases not matched to a gene. Germline lookup yields CDR1 LGHNA and CDR2 YNFKEQ. The CDR3 covers 15 residues.